This T cell receptor (beta chain) was documented in a study of T cell responses to AZD1222 COVID-19 vaccine. Across the study: The analysis combined second doses at about 4 or about 12 weeks.

CDR1 is LNHDA and CDR2 is SQIVND in the germline V gene (reference sequence). The V gene end was trimmed by 6 bases and the J gene end by 1 base; junction bases not matched to a gene: 5. The CDR3 sequence is 14 residues long. Using immunoSEQ multiplex PCR, the repertoire was profiled, and TCRdb retains in-frame clones only, with some absent. The top ten clones hold 2.5% to 3.5% of a sample with under 140,000 clones, 87% of them seen once. This clone was seen a single time. The clonotype comes from an adult in good health. The J gene is TRBJ2-7, the V gene TRBV19, with TRBD1 matching 8 bases. The sequencing used peripheral blood, collected on day 0 of AZD1222 vaccination. CDR3 in DNA: TGTGCCAGTAGCCGCGACAGGGGTTCCTACGAGCAGTACTTC. Its protein is CASSRDRGSYEQYF.